The source of this T cell receptor (beta chain) is a study of spatial heterogeneity in lung cancer. About the study: Sequences of the beta chain were consistently detected in greater numbers than alpha-chain sequences. Each unique TCR and UMI combination was seen more than ten times on average in raw reads.

Unique molecular identifiers, one per molecule, were present on every TCR cDNA molecule. TCRdb redid the calling of the 5' RACE reads with MiXCR, one entry per CDR3 protein. The profile shows about 6,900 distinct CDR3 sequences, about 3.9% of them singletons. This clonotype came up many times. The time point was: sample taken at primary tumor resection. Material for sequencing was whole RNA from tumor, nontumor lung or frozen PBMC, left unsorted. Samples came from some 71 TRACERx patients with untreated early-stage lung cancer. Trimming shortened V by 5 bases and J by 0 bases, and 8 bases separated the two germline ends. This CDR3 comprises 13 residues. Germline CDR1 SEHNR, CDR2 FQNEAQ (reference sequence).

The chain carries TRBV7-9 and TRBJ2-7, with TRBD1 as a possible D gene (5 bases). The source of this sequence is a female donor with early-stage non-small cell lung cancer. The source material was normal lung tissue next to the tumor, sampled at surgery. CDR3 sequence reads: CASSPQDSYEQYF. CDR3 bases: TGTGCCAGCAGCCCACAGGACTCCTACGAGCAGTACTTC.